The subject of this entry is one T cell receptor (beta chain). It has no known antigen specificity. Qualities for individual bases were not recorded, and no much larger clone is one base off. V and J are trimmed by 8 bases and 9 bases, and the gene matches miss 7 bases of the junction. The CDR3 has 14 amino acids, counting the end cysteine and phenylalanine. The retained sequence is limited to the CDR3, 42 bases, with the frame set at the first base. CDR1 is given as SNHLY and CDR2 as FYNNEI, both from the germline V gene. TCRbeta CDR3 regions were amplified from genomic DNA using the immunoSEQ Assay, a bias-controlled multiplex PCR. On the authors' methods: The number of nucleated cells in each sample was estimated from the amplification of reference gene primers within the assay. To quantify the absolute abundance of each unique TCRbeta CDR3 rearrangement, sequence reads were collapsed and filtered. For each sample, productive Simpson clonality was calculated by taking the square root of Simpson's diversity index across productive rearrangements. Sourced from immuneACCESS, this table was stored by TCRdb with only in-frame sequences that have V and J called. A share of the clones is absent; for the studies checked, an unresolved V gene accounts for under half, and the remainder has no known explanation. The DNA gave D and trimming, while V, J and clone size come from that table. For this sample there are under 200,000 clones; under 90% appear just once. The ten largest clones take up approximately 15% of the sample.

The data belong to a study of blood T cell repertoires in COVID-19 (TCRdb year 2020). A note on the overall study: Samples from collaborators originated in the United States, Italy and Spain and spanned both the acute and convalescent phases of COVID-19. The prospective study material was composed of cDNA or gDNA derived from T cells, B-cell-depleted T cells, or PBMCs. Subjects who had been exposed to COVID-19, were actively infected with it, or had recovered from it provided the deeply sampled blood TCRbeta repertoires that made up the dataset. The repertoires were released in a freely available public database meant as a resource for research on the immune response to SARS-CoV-2. Samples were obtained from the ongoing ImmuneRACE study (first 160 participants) and from 1,200 or so subjects provided by 6 global collaborators. Sample metadata almost always included a de-identified subject ID, COVID-19 status, age in years and sex. Where available, HLA class I and class II types were obtained from metadata supplied by the sample provider rather than from assay-based typing. Overall results and qualifications from the work: The quantity of clinical and demographic metadata differed by source and by participant and was supplied without curation.

Whole blood was collected in K2EDTA tubes by collaborating institutions according to the institutions' own protocols. For TCRbeta analysis, collaborators shipped samples in one of three forms: frozen whole blood, isolated PBMCs, or DNA extracted from either of those sample types. The source of this sequence is a man aged 30-40 years with active or convalescent COVID-19. The V gene is TRBV2 and the J gene is TRBJ2-1; TRBD2 aligns with 13 central bases. The sample consisted of peripheral blood. The CDR3 corresponds to CASQLAGGPTEQFF. The DNA is as follows: TGTGCCAGCCAACTAGCGGGGGGGCCCACTGAGCAGTTCTTC.